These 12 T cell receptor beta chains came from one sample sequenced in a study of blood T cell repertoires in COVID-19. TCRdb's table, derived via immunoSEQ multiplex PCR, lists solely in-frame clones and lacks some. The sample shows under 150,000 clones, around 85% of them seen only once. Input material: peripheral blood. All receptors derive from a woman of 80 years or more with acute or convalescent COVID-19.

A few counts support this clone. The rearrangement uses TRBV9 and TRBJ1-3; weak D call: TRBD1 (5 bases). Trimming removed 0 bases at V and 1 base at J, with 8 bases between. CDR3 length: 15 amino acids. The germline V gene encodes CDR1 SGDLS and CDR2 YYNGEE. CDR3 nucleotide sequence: TGTGCCAGCAGCGTAGGACAGTCGTCTGGAAACACCATATATTTT. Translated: CASSVGQSSGNTIYF.

The CDR3 loop reads CSGTGVTGTDTQYF. The CDR3 DNA follows: TGCAGCGGGACAGGGGTGACTGGCACAGATACGCAGTATTTT. V usage is TRBV29-1 and J usage is TRBJ2-3; 9 bases are shared with TRBD1. The germline CDR1 and CDR2 sequences are SQVTM and ANQGSEA. J was trimmed by 1 base and V by 7 bases; bases with no gene match: 6. This CDR3 is built from 14 residues.

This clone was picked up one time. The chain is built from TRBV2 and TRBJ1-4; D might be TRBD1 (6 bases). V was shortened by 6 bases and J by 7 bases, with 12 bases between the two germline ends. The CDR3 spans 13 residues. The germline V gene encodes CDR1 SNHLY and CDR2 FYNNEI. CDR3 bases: TGTGCCAGCAGGGGGGGGGCTAGTGAAAAACTGTTTTTT. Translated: CASRGGASEKLFF.

In DNA, the CDR3 is TGTGCCAGCAGCGACACCTGGGGGGGACTCCACTTT. As protein: CASSDTWGGLHF. The chain combines TRBV11-2 with TRBJ1-6, with D maybe TRBD1 (5 bases). The CDR3 spans 12 residues. Trimming took 5 bases from V and 16 from J, leaving 15 bases between them. Germline assignment: CDR1 SGHAT and CDR2 FQNNGV. The complete variable domain, with remaining parts taken from reference TRBV11-2 and TRBJ1-6, reads EAGVAQSPRYKIIEKRQSVAFWCNPISGHATLYWYQQILGQGPKLLIQFQNNGVVDDSQLPKDRFSAERLKGVDSTLKIQPAKLEDSAVYLCASSDTWGGLHFGNGTRLTVT.

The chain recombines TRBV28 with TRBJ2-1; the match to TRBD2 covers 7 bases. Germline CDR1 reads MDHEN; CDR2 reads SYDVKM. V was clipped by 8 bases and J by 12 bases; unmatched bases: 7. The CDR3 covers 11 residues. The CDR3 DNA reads TGTGCCAGCTCTAGCGGCTTTGGGCAGTTCTTC. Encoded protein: CASSSGFGQFF.

The CDR3 region is CASSLVSSYEQYF. CDR3 sequence (DNA): TGCGCCAGCAGCTTGGTTTCATCCTACGAGCAGTACTTC. This chain connects TRBV5-1 to TRBJ2-7; no firm D call. V lost 0 bases to trimming and J lost 1 base, with 5 bases between them. Germline CDR1 SGHRS, CDR2 YFSETQ. The CDR3 contains 13 residues. The whole variable domain, remainder taken from reference TRBV5-1 and TRBJ2-7, is KAGVTQTPRYLIKTRGQQVTLSCSPISGHRSVSWYQQTPGQGLQFLFEYFSETQRNKGNFPGRFSGRQFSNSRSEMNVSTLELGDSALYLCASSLVSSYEQYFGPGTRLTVT.

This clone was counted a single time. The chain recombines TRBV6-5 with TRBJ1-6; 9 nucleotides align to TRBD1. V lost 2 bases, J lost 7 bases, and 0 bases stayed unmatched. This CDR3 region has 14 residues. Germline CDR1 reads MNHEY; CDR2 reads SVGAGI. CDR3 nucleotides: TGTGCCAGCAGTTACGGACAGGGGAATTCACCCCTCCACTTT. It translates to CASSYGQGNSPLHF.

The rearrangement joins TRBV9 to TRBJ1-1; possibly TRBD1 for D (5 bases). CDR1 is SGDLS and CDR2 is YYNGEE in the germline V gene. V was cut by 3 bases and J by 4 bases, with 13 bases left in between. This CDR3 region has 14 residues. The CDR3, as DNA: TGTGCCAGCAGCGGGGGTGGGGCCGTCACTGAAGCTTTCTTT. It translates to CASSGGGAVTEAFF.

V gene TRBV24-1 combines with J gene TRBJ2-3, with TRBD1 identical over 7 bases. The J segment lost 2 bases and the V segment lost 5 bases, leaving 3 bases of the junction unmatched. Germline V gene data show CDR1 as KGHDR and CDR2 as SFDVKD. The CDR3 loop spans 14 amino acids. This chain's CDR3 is CATSGTGDTDTQYF. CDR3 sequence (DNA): TGTGCCACCAGTGGCACAGGGGACACAGATACGCAGTATTTT.

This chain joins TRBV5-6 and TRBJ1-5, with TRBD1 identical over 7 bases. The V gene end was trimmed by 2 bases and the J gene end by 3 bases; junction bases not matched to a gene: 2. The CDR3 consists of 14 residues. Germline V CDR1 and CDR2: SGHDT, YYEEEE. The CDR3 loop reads CASSLEGANQPQHF. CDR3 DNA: TGTGCCAGCAGCTTAGAGGGGGCCAATCAGCCCCAGCATTTT.

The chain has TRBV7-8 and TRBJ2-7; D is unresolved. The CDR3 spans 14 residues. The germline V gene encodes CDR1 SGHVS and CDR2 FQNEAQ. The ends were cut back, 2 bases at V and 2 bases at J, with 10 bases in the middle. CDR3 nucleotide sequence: TGTGCCAGCAGCTTATTAGCTATGGCCTACGAGCAGTACTTC. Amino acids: CASSLLAMAYEQYF.

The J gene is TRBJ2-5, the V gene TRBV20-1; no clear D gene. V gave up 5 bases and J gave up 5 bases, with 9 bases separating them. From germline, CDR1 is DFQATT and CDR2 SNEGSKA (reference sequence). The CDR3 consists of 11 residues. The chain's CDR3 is CSASLTETQYF. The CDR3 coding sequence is TGCAGTGCTTCACTTACGGAGACCCAGTACTTC.